The present TCR beta chain was sequenced within a study of spatial heterogeneity in lung cancer. The CDR3 sequence is 13 residues long. V was clipped by 6 bases and J by 3 bases, with 10 bases between them. The germline CDR1 and CDR2 sequences are LGHDT and YNNKEL (reference sequence). Time point noted: blood at routine non-recurrence follow-up after resection. This clonotype was seen a handful of times. Its antigen is undetermined. Study-level findings and limits: Follow-up blood showed ubiquitous expanded tumor TCRs less than blood at resection did.

TCRdb independently ran MiXCR on the 5' RACE reads; one entry per CDR3 protein. The sample holds 35,000 to 45,000 distinct CDR3 sequences, around 21% seen once. The chain combines TRBV3-1 with TRBJ2-3; tentative D call: TRBD2 (6 bases). The source is a female donor with early-stage non-small cell lung cancer. The sequencing used PBMCs, collected at follow-up. In nucleotides, the CDR3 is TGTGCCAGCAGGGACTACCGAACAGATACGCAGTATTTT. This codes for CASRDYRTDTQYF.